The clone carrying this T cell receptor (beta chain) came up many times. Its antigen is still unknown. Samples came from axillary lymph nodes draining the breast cancer. TCRdb fed the multiplex PCR reads into MiXCR, producing one record per CDR3 protein. Of about 230,000 distinct CDR3 sequences in the sample, less than 40% were seen once. The sample belongs to a study of breast tumors, draining lymph nodes, adjacent tissues. Study outcomes and limitations: Tumor T cell lymph node origin was a supported hypothesis, not proven. Tumor repertoires ranked between lymph nodes and nontumor tissue in diversity, with V and J gene preferences.

V gave up 5 bases and J gave up 4 bases; unmatched junction bases: 4. This CDR3 spans 15 amino acids. CDR1 is SGHTA, CDR2 FQGTGA, per germline. The clonotype comes from a female donor with breast cancer. Some clones in this sample may be carry-over from other donors' samples. This chain connects TRBV7-3 to TRBJ2-1, with 11 bases lining up with TRBD2. Sequenced input: axillary lymph node tissue. The CDR3 DNA is TGTGCCAGCAGCCCGGGACTAGCGGCTTACAATGAGCAGTTCTTC. Encoded protein: CASSPGLAAYNEQFF.